This passage covers 32 T cell receptor beta chains from one sample sequenced in a study of cytomegalovirus exposure and HLA in healthy donors. Researchers ran the PCR with 60 Vbeta and 13 Jbeta primers. Produced via immunoSEQ multiplex PCR; TCRdb's table is partial and in-frame only. The table shows under 150,000 clones, with roughly 79% occurring only once. Sequenced material: PBMCs. These receptors were taken from a woman in her thirties in good health and CMV-seronegative.

This CDR3 reads CASSAKENTEAFF. CDR3 sequence (DNA): TGTGCCAGCTCCGCGAAAGAGAACACTGAAGCTTTCTTT. The chain uses TRBV18 and TRBJ1-1; D gene ambiguous. The ends were cut back, 6 bases at V and 1 base at J, with 9 bases in the middle. Germline loops: CDR1 KGHSH, CDR2 LQKENI. This CDR3 is 13 amino acids long.

This clone came up once. The chain recombines TRBV5-1 with TRBJ2-1; perhaps TRBD2 as D (6 bases). CDR1 SGHRS and CDR2 YFSETQ come from the germline V gene. This CDR3 contains 11 residues. Trimming took 0 bases from V and 15 from J, leaving 10 bases between them. The CDR3 bases are TGCGCCAGCAGCTTGGTGCGGGACCTGTTCTTC. It codes for CASSLVRDLFF.

This chain connects TRBV7-3 to TRBJ2-3, with 11 bases fitting TRBD2. With V trimmed by 1 base and J by 5 bases, 11 bases remained unmatched. The CDR3 is 18 amino acids. The germline V gene has CDR1 SGHTA and CDR2 FQGTGA. Written as DNA, the CDR3 is TGTGCCAGCAGCTTAATAATGAGGCTAGCGGGAGGAGGAGATACGCAGTATTTT. Its translation: CASSLIMRLAGGGDTQYF. Drawing the rest from reference TRBV7-3 and TRBJ2-3, the complete variable domain is GAGVSQTPSNKVTEKGKYVELRCDPISGHTALYWYRQSLGQGPEFLIYFQGTGAADDSGLPNDRFFAVRPEGSVSTLKIQRTERGDSAVYLCASSLIMRLAGGGDTQYFGPGTRLTVL.

The rearrangement joins TRBV29-1 to TRBJ1-2, with 10 bases aligning to TRBD1. The trim removed 7 bases at V and 2 bases at J, leaving 1 base unmatched. In germline, CDR1 is SQVTM, CDR2 ANQGSEA. The CDR3 contains 12 residues. CDR3 amino acids: CSADRGNYGYTF. The CDR3 DNA reads TGCAGCGCGGACAGGGGGAACTATGGCTACACCTTC.

This chain links TRBV10-1 with TRBJ2-6; a possible D gene is TRBD1 (5 bases). The V gene's germline CDR1 is WNHNN and CDR2 SYGVQD (reference sequence). The CDR3 covers 16 residues. V lost 3 bases and J lost 0, with 9 bases in between. The DNA of the CDR3 is TGCGCCAGCAGTGACGGACACCCCTCTGGGGCCAACGTCCTGACTTTC. It yields the protein CASSDGHPSGANVLTF.

V usage is TRBV7-7 and J usage is TRBJ2-5; 10 bases fit TRBD2. Trimming at V came to 10 bases and at J to 2 bases, leaving 7 bases not matched to a gene. Germline assignment: CDR1 SSHAT and CDR2 FNYEAQ (reference sequence). The CDR3 has 14 residues. The DNA of the CDR3 is TGTGCCACGAAACGGACTAGCGGACAAGAGACCCAGTACTTC. This encodes CATKRTSGQETQYF.

The chain uses TRBV7-2 and TRBJ2-1; a weak D match, TRBD2 (6 bases). The CDR3 runs to 15 residues. Per the germline V gene, CDR1 is SGHTA and CDR2 is FQGNSA. Trimming took off 2 bases at V and 2 bases at J, with 10 bases between the two ends. The CDR3 sequence: CASSLIAATYNEQFF. Here the CDR3 DNA reads TGTGCCAGCAGCTTAATAGCGGCTACCTACAATGAGCAGTTCTTC.

With respect to this clone: Sequence at one end of the junction differs from germline and may be a read error. This chain uses TRBV20-1 with TRBJ2-5, with D maybe TRBD2 (6 bases). The germline V gene encodes CDR1 DFQATT and CDR2 SNEGSKA (reference sequence). The CDR3 extends over 10 amino acids. The CDR3 DNA follows: TGCAGTGCTATCTTAGCGGCTGGGGACTTC. Amino acids: CSAILAAGDF.

The V and J genes are TRBV6-1 and TRBJ2-2; TRBD2 matches 10 bases. This CDR3 region has 15 residues. Trimming removed 1 base from V and 7 bases from J; junction bases left unmatched: 3. Germline-derived CDR1 and CDR2 are MNHNS and SASEGT. CDR3 residues: CASSEGGLANGELFF. The DNA for the CDR3 is TGTGCCAGCAGTGAAGGGGGACTAGCGAACGGGGAGCTGTTTTTT.

This clone was picked up a small number of times. One end of the junction varies from germline; a read error may be responsible. This chain joins TRBV7-9 and TRBJ2-7; 7 bases agree with TRBD1. Germline V gene lookup returns CDR1 SEHNR and CDR2 FQNEAQ (reference sequence). CDR3 length equals 10 residues. The CDR3 spells CASSAGTVTF. The CDR3 nucleotides are TGTGCCAGCAGCGCCGGGACAGTCACCTTC.

The chain carries TRBV10-3 and TRBJ2-1; 13 bases match TRBD2. Germline V gene sequence: CDR1 ENHRY, CDR2 SYGVKD. The ends lost 6 bases at V and 8 bases at J; junction bases unmatched: 4. This CDR3 contains 14 residues. The CDR3 sequence is CAISPGLAGYEQFF. The CDR3 nucleotides read TGTGCCATCAGCCCGGGACTAGCGGGATATGAGCAGTTCTTC.

This clone has just a few counts. J is TRBJ1-1 and V is TRBV6-1; D is unresolved. Germline V gene data show CDR1 as MNHNS and CDR2 as SASEGT. Trimming stripped 4 bases from V and 7 bases from J, with 7 bases between. This CDR3 has 11 residues. The CDR3 DNA is TGTGCCAGCAGTGGTTACAGTGAAGCTTTCTTT. Translated, it gives CASSGYSEAFF.

The chain couples TRBV30 to TRBJ2-5; 8 nucleotides agree with TRBD2. Germline values: CDR1 GTSNPN, CDR2 SVGIG (reference sequence). This CDR3 spans 12 amino acids. Trimming took 4 bases from V and 5 from J; bases not matched to a gene: 3. For the CDR3, the DNA is TGTGCCTGGACCCGGACTAGCGAGACCCAGTACTTC. Amino acids: CAWTRTSETQYF.

This chain connects TRBV25-1 to TRBJ1-2; D is undetermined. The length of the CDR3 is 13 residues. With 1 base removed from V and 8 bases from J, the gap between germline ends came to 11 bases. Germline V gene sequence: CDR1 MGHDK, CDR2 SYGVNS. The CDR3 DNA sequence: TGTGCCAGCAGTGAATTCGAGAGGAAGGGCTACACCTTC. The encoded protein is CASSEFERKGYTF.

This clone has only one observation. Sequence at one end of the junction differs from germline and may be a read error. V is TRBV15 and J is TRBJ2-2; 7 bases map to TRBD2. The CDR3 sequence is 15 residues long. Looked up from germline, CDR1 is LNHNV and CDR2 is YYDKDF (reference sequence). CDR3 sequence: CATSPRGVRSGGLFF. CDR3 DNA sequence: TGTGCCACCAGCCCTCGGGGGGTCCGGTCCGGGGGGCTGTTTTTT.

The rearrangement links TRBV7-6 to TRBJ2-5, with D possibly being TRBD2 (6 bases). This CDR3 region has 14 residues. Trimming left V 4 bases short and J 4 bases short, with 13 bases between. In germline, CDR1 is SGHVS, CDR2 FNYEAQ. Here the CDR3 reads CASSSGTGPETQYF. The CDR3 nucleotides read TGTGCCAGCAGCTCCGGGACTGGGCCAGAGACCCAGTACTTC.

The rearrangement uses TRBV6-1 and TRBJ2-5, with unresolved D. The better agreement between TRBJ2-7 and the DNA end casts doubt on the J call. The CDR3 runs to 14 residues. The germline V gene has CDR1 MNHNS and CDR2 SASEGT. CDR3 nucleotide sequence: TGTGCCAGCAGGCCCAGATATAGCTCCTACGAGCAGTACTTC. Translation gives CASRPRYSSYEQYF.

The chain combines TRBV25-1 with TRBJ2-1; TRBD2 aligns across 10 bases. Germline CDR1 MGHDK, CDR2 SYGVNS. The junction had 5 bases not matched to a gene; V was cut back by 6 bases and J by 6 bases. The CDR3 covers 14 residues. CDR3 protein: CASRASSGSNEQFF. CDR3 coding DNA: TGTGCCAGCAGGGCCTCTAGCGGGAGCAATGAGCAGTTCTTC.

This sequence joins TRBV28 and TRBJ1-3; D gene uncertain. Germline assignment: CDR1 MDHEN and CDR2 SYDVKM. Trimming shortened V by 3 bases and J by 0 bases, and 15 bases separated the two germline ends. The length of the CDR3 is 17 residues. The CDR3 DNA reads TGTGCCAGCAGTTTGGGTACCAGGTTATACTCTGGAAACACCATATATTTT. Its protein is CASSLGTRLYSGNTIYF.

The V and J genes are TRBV29-1 and TRBJ2-7; TRBD1 matches at 9 bases. The CDR3 is 12 amino acids. Losses at the gene ends were 7 bases for V and 7 bases for J; bases not matched to a gene: 8. The V gene's germline CDR1 is SQVTM and CDR2 ANQGSEA. In nucleotides, the CDR3 is TGCAGCGCCCTACAGGGGGCGGGGGAGCAGTACTTC. Its translation: CSALQGAGEQYF.

V usage is TRBV9 and J usage is TRBJ2-1; 8 nucleotides match TRBD2. The CDR3 length is 17 residues. Germline V gene data show CDR1 as SGDLS and CDR2 as YYNGEE. With 1 base clipped from V and 9 bases from J, the junction kept 15 bases outside the gene matches. The CDR3 reads CASSVRGSGGVAGEQFF. The CDR3 DNA reads as TGTGCCAGCAGCGTAAGGGGGAGCGGGGGAGTAGCTGGTGAGCAGTTCTTC.

The J gene is TRBJ2-7, the V gene TRBV5-3; D may be TRBD1 (6 bases). TRBV5-3 qualifies as an ORF whose function is uncertain. This CDR3 is built from 15 residues. V was clipped by 5 bases and J by 0 bases, with 15 bases between them. DNA of the CDR3: TGTGCCAGAAGGTCCGGCGGCAGGGGCTCCTACGAGCAGTACTTC. It specifies CARRSGGRGSYEQYF.

The genes are TRBV28 and TRBJ2-5; 9 bases map to TRBD1. The trim removed 8 bases at V and 2 bases at J, leaving 0 bases unmatched. Germline CDR1 is MDHEN and CDR2 is SYDVKM. CDR3 size: 12 residues. Written as DNA, the CDR3 is TGTGCCAGCGGGACAGGGCAAGAGACCCAGTACTTC. Translating gives CASGTGQETQYF.

The V and J genes are TRBV6-5 and TRBJ1-4, with 7 bases matching TRBD1. This CDR3 region has 15 residues. Trimming took 6 bases from V and 2 from J; bases not matched to a gene: 6. The germline V gene has CDR1 MNHEY and CDR2 SVGAGI. CDR3 sequence reads: CASSFTQGTNEKLFF. DNA for the CDR3: TGTGCCAGCAGCTTCACACAGGGGACTAATGAAAAACTGTTTTTT.

This chain connects TRBV14 to TRBJ2-7, with 7 bases that match TRBD2. The CDR3 runs to 14 residues. CDR1 and CDR2 (germline): SGHDN, FVKESK. The V gene end was trimmed by 1 base and the J gene end by 4 bases; junction bases not matched to a gene: 4. The CDR3 DNA sequence: TGTGCCAGCAGCCAAGGTAGACTAGCTTACGAGCAGTACTTC. This sequence encodes CASSQGRLAYEQYF.

DNA for the CDR3: TGTGCCAGTAGTATGCTGACTAGCGGGCAAGAGACCCAGTACTTC. Protein: CASSMLTSGQETQYF. The J gene is TRBJ2-5, the V gene TRBV19, with 10 bases that match TRBD2. The CDR3 length is 15 residues. The J segment lost 2 bases and the V segment lost 3 bases, leaving 3 bases of the junction unmatched. Germline values: CDR1 LNHDA, CDR2 SQIVND (reference sequence). Looking up the rest from reference TRBV19 and TRBJ2-5 gives the full variable domain: DGGITQSPKYLFRKEGQNVTLSCEQNLNHDAMYWYRQDPGQGLRLIYYSQIVNDFQKGDIAEGYSVSREKKESFPLTVTSAQKNPTAFYLCASSMLTSGQETQYFGPGTRLLVL.

V is TRBV7-9 and J is TRBJ2-7; 11 positions match TRBD2. CDR1 and CDR2 (germline): SEHNR, FQNEAQ (reference sequence). The CDR3 covers 16 residues. V was pared by 8 bases and J by 0 bases, with 9 bases of the junction left unmatched. The CDR3 protein is CASGGTSGAPSYEQYF. In nucleotides, the CDR3 is TGTGCCAGCGGGGGGACTAGCGGAGCCCCCTCCTACGAGCAGTACTTC.

The chain carries TRBV5-1 and TRBJ2-5; TRBD1 aligns across 9 bases. With the DNA end fitting TRBJ2-7 better, the J assignment may be wrong. The germline V gene has CDR1 SGHRS and CDR2 YFSETQ. The CDR3 consists of 18 residues. The CDR3 region has the DNA TGCGCCAGCAGCGCAGTACCTCTTTCCGGGACAGGGTTCTACGAGCAGTACTTC. It is translated as CASSAVPLSGTGFYEQYF.

V gene TRBV11-2 combines with J gene TRBJ2-7; unclear D gene. This CDR3 comprises 12 residues. Germline assignment: CDR1 SGHAT and CDR2 FQNNGV. V shed 3 bases and J shed 0 bases, with 3 bases lying between them. As DNA, the CDR3 is TGTGCCAGCAGCTTCAGCTCCTACGAGCAGTACTTC. It yields the protein CASSFSSYEQYF.

The chain couples TRBV6-1 to TRBJ1-3; a possible D gene is TRBD1 (5 bases). The ends were cut back, 6 bases at V and 4 bases at J, with 7 bases in the middle. The germline V gene has CDR1 MNHNS and CDR2 SASEGT. There are 12 residues in the CDR3. The CDR3 spells CASRGPGNTIYF. The CDR3 nucleotides are TGTGCCAGCAGGGGGCCAGGAAACACCATATATTTT.

This rearrangement joins TRBV5-4 to TRBJ2-7; 8 nucleotides match TRBD2. J lost 1 base, V lost 6 bases, and 6 bases had no gene match. CDR3 length: 14 residues. Germline loops: CDR1 SGHNT, CDR2 YYREEE (reference sequence). CDR3 protein: CASTRGGASYEQYF. DNA for the CDR3: TGTGCCAGCACCCGGGGGGGGGCTTCCTACGAGCAGTACTTC.

The chain carries TRBV5-6 and TRBJ2-5, with 11 bases that match TRBD2. V shed 4 bases, J shed 5 bases, and the junction held 13 bases outside the gene matches. The CDR3 has 17 residues. The germline V gene encodes CDR1 SGHDT and CDR2 YYEEEE. The CDR3 DNA sequence: TGTGCCAGCAGCCAGCCGGGACTAGCGGTCAGGGGGGAGACCCAGTACTTC. Translation gives CASSQPGLAVRGETQYF.